Shown below are 8 T cell receptor beta chains from a single sample sequenced in a study of early T cells in non-severe SARS-CoV-2 infection. Via MiXCR, TCRdb re-called the 5' RACE reads, giving one row per CDR3 protein. Among more than 55,000 distinct CDR3 sequences listed, approximately 12% were seen once. Sample: whole blood. These receptors all come from an adult who was a healthcare worker with PCR-confirmed SARS-CoV-2 infection or an uninfected control (not recorded which).

This clonotype has only a few counts. The chain uses TRBV5-1 and TRBJ1-1, with unresolved D. This CDR3 is built from 14 residues. Germline lookup yields CDR1 SGHRS and CDR2 YFSETQ. V was cut by 3 bases and J by 2 bases, with 11 bases left in between. The CDR3 nucleotides read TGCGCCAGCAGCTCCGCAAGAGTTAACACTGAAGCTTTCTTT. Residues: CASSSARVNTEAFF.

This clonotype occurred many times. The junction does not match germline at one end; this may be a read error. The CDR3 nucleotides are TGCGCCAGCAGCCAAGATGGTTGGGACAGGGGTAACATCGGGGAGCTGTTTTTT. This gives the protein CASSQDGWDRGNIGELFF. V and J are TRBV4-1 and TRBJ2-2, with 10 nucleotides matching TRBD1. Germline CDR1 and CDR2: MGHRA and YSYEKL. The CDR3 is 18 amino acids.

As DNA, the CDR3 is TGTGCCAGCAGTCCTTCAGGGCACTACAATGAGCAGTTCTTC. This codes for CASSPSGHYNEQFF. J is TRBJ2-1 and V is TRBV2; tentative D call: TRBD1 (5 bases). The V end lost 5 bases, the J end lost 3 bases, and 11 bases lay between the germline ends. The length of the CDR3 is 14 residues. Looked up from germline, CDR1 is SNHLY and CDR2 is FYNNEI. Full variable domain (remainder filled in from reference TRBV2 and TRBJ2-1): EPEVTQTPSHQVTQMGQEVILRCVPISNHLYFYWYRQILGQKVEFLVSFYNNEISEKSEIFDDQFSVERPDGSNFTLKIRSTKLEDSAMYFCASSPSGHYNEQFFGPGTRLTVL.

This clonotype turned up a few times. The chain recombines TRBV7-2 with TRBJ1-2, with unresolved D. Germline CDR1 is SGHTA and CDR2 is FQGNSA. Trimming pared 1 base from V and 1 base from J, leaving 1 base between. CDR3 length: 12 residues. The CDR3 protein is CASSLDNYGYTF. Here the CDR3 DNA reads TGTGCCAGCAGCTTAGATAACTATGGCTACACCTTC.

About this clonotype: A much larger clone is a single base away; this may be a read error. The CDR3 carries no conserved terminal phenylalanine or tryptophan, so it likely arises from a read error. This chain joins TRBV5-5 and TRBJ2-2; TRBD1 agrees at 7 bases. Germline V CDR1 and CDR2: SGHKS, YYEKEE (reference sequence). The CDR3 has 15 amino acids. V was clipped by 0 bases and J by 4 bases; unmatched bases: 3. In DNA form, the CDR3 reads TGTGCCAGCAGCTTGGCAGGGGGTTTCACCGGGGAGCTGTTTTTA. Protein: CASSLAGGFTGELFL.

This clonotype has a count of ten or more. The rearrangement links TRBV5-1 to TRBJ2-1; D may correspond to TRBD1 or TRBD2 (5 bases each). Per germline, CDR1 SGHRS and CDR2 YFSETQ. Trimming pared 0 bases from V and 0 bases from J, leaving 10 bases between. CDR3 size: 16 residues. Here the CDR3 DNA reads TGCGCCAGCAGCTTGGCCCCAGGGAGCTCCTACAATGAGCAGTTCTTC. Translating gives CASSLAPGSSYNEQFF.

V usage is TRBV11-2 and J usage is TRBJ1-4; D gene ambiguous. This CDR3 contains 14 residues. Germline V gene data show CDR1 as SGHAT and CDR2 as FQNNGV. V lost 3 bases to trimming and J lost 0 bases, with 5 bases between them. The CDR3 protein is CASSFGATNEKLFF. DNA for the CDR3: TGTGCCAGCAGCTTCGGGGCAACTAATGAAAAACTGTTTTTT.

About this clonotype itself: Since a much larger clone is just one base distant, this may be a read error. The chain joins TRBV20-1 to TRBJ1-4, with 9 nucleotides matching TRBD1. Germline-derived CDR1 and CDR2 are DFQATT and SNEGSKA (reference sequence). With V trimmed by 6 bases and J by 7 bases, 6 bases remained unmatched. This CDR3 comprises 13 residues. Here the CDR3 DNA reads TGCAGTGCCTGGGACAGGGAATTTGAAAAACTGTTTTTT. It is translated as CSAWDREFEKLFF.